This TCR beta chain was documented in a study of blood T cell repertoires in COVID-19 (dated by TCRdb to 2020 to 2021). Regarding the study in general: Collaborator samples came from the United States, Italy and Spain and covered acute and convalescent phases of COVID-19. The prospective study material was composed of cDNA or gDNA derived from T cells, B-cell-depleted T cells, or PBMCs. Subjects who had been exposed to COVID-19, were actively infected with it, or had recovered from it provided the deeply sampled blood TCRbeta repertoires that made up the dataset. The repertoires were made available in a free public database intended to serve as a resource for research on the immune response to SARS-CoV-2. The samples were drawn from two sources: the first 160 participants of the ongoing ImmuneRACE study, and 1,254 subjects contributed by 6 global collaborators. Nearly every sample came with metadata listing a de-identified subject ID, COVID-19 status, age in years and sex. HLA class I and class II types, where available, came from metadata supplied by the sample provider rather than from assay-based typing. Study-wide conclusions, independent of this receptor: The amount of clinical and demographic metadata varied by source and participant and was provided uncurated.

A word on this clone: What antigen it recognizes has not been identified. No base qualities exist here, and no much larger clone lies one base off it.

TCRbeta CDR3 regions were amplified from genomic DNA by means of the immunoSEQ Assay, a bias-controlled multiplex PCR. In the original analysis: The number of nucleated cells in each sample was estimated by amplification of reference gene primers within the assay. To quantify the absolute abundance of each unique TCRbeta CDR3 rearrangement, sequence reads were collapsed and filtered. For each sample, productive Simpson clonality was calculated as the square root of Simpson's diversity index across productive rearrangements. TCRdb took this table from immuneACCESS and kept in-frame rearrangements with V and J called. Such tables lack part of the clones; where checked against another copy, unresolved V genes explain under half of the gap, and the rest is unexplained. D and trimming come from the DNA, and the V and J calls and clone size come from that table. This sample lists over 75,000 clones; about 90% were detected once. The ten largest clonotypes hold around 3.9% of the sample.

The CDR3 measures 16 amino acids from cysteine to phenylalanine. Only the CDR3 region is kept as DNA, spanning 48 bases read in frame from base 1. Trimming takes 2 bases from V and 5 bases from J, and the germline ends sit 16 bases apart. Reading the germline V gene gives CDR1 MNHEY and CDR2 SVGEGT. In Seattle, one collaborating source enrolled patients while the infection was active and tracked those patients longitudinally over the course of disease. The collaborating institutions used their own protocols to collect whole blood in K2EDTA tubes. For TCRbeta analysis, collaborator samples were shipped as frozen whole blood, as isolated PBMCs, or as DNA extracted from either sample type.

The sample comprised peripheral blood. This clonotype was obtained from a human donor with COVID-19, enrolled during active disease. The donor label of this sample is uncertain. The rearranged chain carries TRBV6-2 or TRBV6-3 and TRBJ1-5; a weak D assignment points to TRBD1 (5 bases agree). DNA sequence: TGTGCCAGCAGTTACCCAAGGGGCGTTGGGGATCAGCCCCAGCATTTT. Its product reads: CASSYPRGVGDQPQHF.